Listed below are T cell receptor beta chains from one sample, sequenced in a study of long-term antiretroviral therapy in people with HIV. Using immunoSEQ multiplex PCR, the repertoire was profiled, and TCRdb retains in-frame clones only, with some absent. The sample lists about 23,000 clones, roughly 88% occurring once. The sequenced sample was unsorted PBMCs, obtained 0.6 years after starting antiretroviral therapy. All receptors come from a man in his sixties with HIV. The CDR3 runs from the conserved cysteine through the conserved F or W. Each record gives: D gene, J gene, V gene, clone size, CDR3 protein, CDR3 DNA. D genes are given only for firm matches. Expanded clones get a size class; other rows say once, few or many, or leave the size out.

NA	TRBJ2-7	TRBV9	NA	CASSVTPHDPGHKTYEQYF	TGTGCCAGCAGCGTAACCCCTCATGATCCGGGACACAAGACCTACGAGCAGTACTTC
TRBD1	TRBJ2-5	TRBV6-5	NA	CASSTSGTGQETQYF	TGTGCCAGCAGTACTTCCGGGACAGGGCAAGAGACCCAGTACTTC
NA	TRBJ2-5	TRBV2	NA	CASSQGRSQETQYF	TGTGCCAGCAGCCAAGGACGGAGCCAAGAGACCCAGTACTTC
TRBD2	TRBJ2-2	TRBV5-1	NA	CASSLLLMTSGSTGELFF	TGCGCCAGCAGCTTGCTGCTAATGACTAGCGGGAGCACCGGGGAGCTGTTTTTT
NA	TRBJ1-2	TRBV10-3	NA	CAISADIRSYGYTF	TGTGCCATCAGTGCGGACATCAGGAGCTATGGCTACACCTTC
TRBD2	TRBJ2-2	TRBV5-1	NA	CASTPRTSGGFNTGELFF	TGCGCCAGCACTCCTCGGACTAGCGGGGGGTTTAACACCGGGGAGCTGTTTTTT
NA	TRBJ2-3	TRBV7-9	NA	CASSPGAGGTQYF	TGTGCCAGCAGCCCCGGGGCTGGGGGTACGCAGTATTTT
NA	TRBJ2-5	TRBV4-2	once	CASGGLGSLRETQYF	TGTGCCAGCGGGGGTTTGGGTAGCCTTCGGGAGACCCAGTACTTC
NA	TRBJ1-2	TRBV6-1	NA	CASSEGVRLRGYTF	TGTGCCAGCAGTGAAGGTGTGAGGTTGAGGGGCTACACCTTC
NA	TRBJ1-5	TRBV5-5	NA	CASSSLSNQPQHF	TGTGCCAGCAGCTCCTTGAGCAATCAGCCCCAGCATTTT
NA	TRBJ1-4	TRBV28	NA	CASSLGLGKLFF	TGTGCCAGCAGTTTGGGATTAGGAAAACTGTTTTTT
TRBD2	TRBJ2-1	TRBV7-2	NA	CASTGTSGGASYNEQFF	TGTGCCAGCACAGGGACTAGCGGGGGGGCTTCCTACAATGAGCAGTTCTTC
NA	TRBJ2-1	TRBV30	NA	CAWRPGTYNEQFF	TGTGCCTGGAGACCCGGGACCTACAATGAGCAGTTCTTC
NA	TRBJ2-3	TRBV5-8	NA	CASRVEGKGARDTQYF	TGTGCCAGCAGGGTTGAGGGGAAAGGAGCTAGAGATACGCAGTATTTT
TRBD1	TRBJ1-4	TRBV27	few	CASSLRWDRVEKLFF	TGTGCCAGCAGTTTGCGCTGGGACAGGGTCGAAAAACTGTTTTTT
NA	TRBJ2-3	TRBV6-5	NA	CASSLPTSTDTQYF	TGTGCCAGCAGTTTACCGACTTCTACAGATACGCAGTATTTT
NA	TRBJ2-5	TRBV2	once	CASTLYQETQYF	TGTGCCAGCACCCTATACCAAGAGACCCAGTACTTC
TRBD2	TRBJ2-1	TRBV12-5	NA	CASGSGLAGENEQFF	TGTGCTAGTGGTTCGGGACTAGCGGGGGAAAATGAGCAGTTCTTC
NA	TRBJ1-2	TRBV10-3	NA	CAISESGSEGYGYTF	TGTGCCATCAGTGAGTCTGGGTCAGAAGGATATGGCTACACCTTC
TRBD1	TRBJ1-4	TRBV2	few	CASSQSGGWDKLFF	TGTGCCAGCAGCCAGTCAGGGGGCTGGGATAAACTGTTTTTT
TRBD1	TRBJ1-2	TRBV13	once	CASSRTGDYGYTF	TGTGCCAGCAGCCGAACAGGGGACTATGGCTACACCTTC
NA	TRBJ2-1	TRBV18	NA	CASSPSTNEQFF	TGTGCCAGCTCACCTAGCACGAATGAGCAGTTCTTC
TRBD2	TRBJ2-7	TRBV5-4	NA	CASQGTSGSYEQYF	TGTGCCAGCCAAGGAACTAGCGGCTCCTACGAGCAGTACTTC
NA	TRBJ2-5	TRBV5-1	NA	CASSRGGRSYQETQYF	TGCGCCAGCTCCAGGGGGGGGAGGAGTTACCAAGAGACCCAGTACTTC
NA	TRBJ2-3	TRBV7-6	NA	CASSLAVAGSTDTQYF	TGTGCCAGCAGCTTGGCCGTCGCGGGTAGCACAGATACGCAGTATTTT
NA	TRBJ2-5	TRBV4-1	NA	CASSQDGRVETQYF	TGCGCCAGCAGCCAAGATGGCCGAGTAGAGACCCAGTACTTC
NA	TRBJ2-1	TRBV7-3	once	CASSPRRESSYNEQFF	TGTGCCAGCAGCCCCCGACGGGAGAGCTCCTACAATGAGCAGTTCTTC
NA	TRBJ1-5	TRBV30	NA	CAWSGGNFQPQHF	TGTGCCTGGAGCGGGGGGAACTTTCAGCCCCAGCATTTT
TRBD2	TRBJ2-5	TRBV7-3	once	CASSPLGRRGVETQYF	TGTGCCAGCAGCCCCTTGGGTAGGCGGGGGGTCGAGACCCAGTACTTC
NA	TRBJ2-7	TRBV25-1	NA	CASSPTKGTLPEQYF	TGTGCCAGCAGTCCCACTAAAGGGACATTGCCCGAGCAGTACTTC
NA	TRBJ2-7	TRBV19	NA	CASSVDSRSSYEQYF	TGTGCCAGTAGTGTCGACAGTAGGAGCTCCTACGAGCAGTACTTC
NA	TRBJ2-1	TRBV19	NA	CASRRRTLYNEQFF	TGTGCCAGTAGGCGAAGGACCTTATACAATGAGCAGTTCTTC
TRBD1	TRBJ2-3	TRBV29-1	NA	CSARTGSTDTQYF	TGCAGCGCCAGGACAGGGAGCACAGATACGCAGTATTTT
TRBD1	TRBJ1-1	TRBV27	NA	CASSLKRDSTEAFF	TGTGCCAGCAGTCTGAAGCGGGACAGCACTGAAGCTTTCTTT
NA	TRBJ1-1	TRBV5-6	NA	CASSLRPGGRLNTEAFF	TGTGCCAGCAGCTTACGGCCGGGTGGGAGACTGAACACTGAAGCTTTCTTT
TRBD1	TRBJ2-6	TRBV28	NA	CASSLLTGAAERSGANVLTF	TGTGCCAGCAGTTTATTAACAGGGGCCGCTGAACGATCTGGGGCCAACGTCCTGACTTTC
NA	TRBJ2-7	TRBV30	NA	CACYGGAEEQYF	TGTGCCTGCTACGGAGGGGCGGAAGAGCAGTACTTC
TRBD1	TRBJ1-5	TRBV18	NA	CASTRTGEQPQHF	TGTGCCAGCACTCGGACAGGAGAACAGCCCCAGCATTTT
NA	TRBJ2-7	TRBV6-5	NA	CASSPGGRGPSYF	TGTGCCAGCAGCCCCGGAGGGCGGGGTCCCTCCTACTTC
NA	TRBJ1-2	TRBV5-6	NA	CASSSLTNRERPSNYGYTF	TGTGCCAGCAGCTCACTGACAAACAGGGAAAGGCCCTCTAACTATGGCTACACCTTC
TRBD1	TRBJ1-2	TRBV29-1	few	CSVGGDSSLVGYTF	TGCAGCGTTGGAGGGGACAGCTCCTTGGTAGGCTACACCTTC
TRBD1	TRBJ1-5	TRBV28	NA	CASSTWHRGVFKNQPQHF	TGTGCCAGCAGTACCTGGCACAGGGGAGTTTTTAAGAATCAGCCCCAGCATTTT